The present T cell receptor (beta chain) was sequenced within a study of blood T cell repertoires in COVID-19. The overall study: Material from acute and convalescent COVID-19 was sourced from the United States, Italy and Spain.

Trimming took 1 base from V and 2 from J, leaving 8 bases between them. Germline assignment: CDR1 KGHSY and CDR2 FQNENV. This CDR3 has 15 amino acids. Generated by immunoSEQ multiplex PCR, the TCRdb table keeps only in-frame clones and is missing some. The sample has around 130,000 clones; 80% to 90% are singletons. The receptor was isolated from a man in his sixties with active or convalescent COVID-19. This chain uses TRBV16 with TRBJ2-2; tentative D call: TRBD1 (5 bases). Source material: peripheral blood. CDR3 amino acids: CASSQFRGNTGELFF. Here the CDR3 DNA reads TGTGCCAGCAGCCAATTTAGGGGAAACACCGGGGAGCTGTTTTTT.